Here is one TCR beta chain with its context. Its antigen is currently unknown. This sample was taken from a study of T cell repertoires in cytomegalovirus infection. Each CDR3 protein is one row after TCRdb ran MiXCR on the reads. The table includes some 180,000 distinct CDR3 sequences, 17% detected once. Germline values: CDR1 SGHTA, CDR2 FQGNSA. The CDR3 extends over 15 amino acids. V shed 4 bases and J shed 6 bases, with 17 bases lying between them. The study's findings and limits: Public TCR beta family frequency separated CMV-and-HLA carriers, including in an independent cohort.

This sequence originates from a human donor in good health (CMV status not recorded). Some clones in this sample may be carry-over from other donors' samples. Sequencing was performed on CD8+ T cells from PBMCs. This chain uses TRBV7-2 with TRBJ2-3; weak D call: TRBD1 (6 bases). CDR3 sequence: CASSSTGPDRDTQYF. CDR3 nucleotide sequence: TGTGCCAGCAGCTCGACAGGCCCGGACCGGGATACGCAGTATTTT.